This T cell receptor (beta chain) was sequenced for a study of blood T cell repertoires in COVID-19 (dated by TCRdb to 2020 to 2021). For the study in its entirety: Samples covering the acute and convalescent phases of COVID-19 were provided by collaborators in the United States, Italy and Spain. The material from the prospective study consisted of cDNA or gDNA derived from T cells, B-cell-depleted T cells, or PBMCs. The dataset comprised deeply sampled blood TCRbeta repertoires from subjects exposed to, actively infected with, or recovered from COVID-19. The repertoires were made available in a free public database intended to serve as a resource for research on the immune response to SARS-CoV-2. Samples came from the ongoing ImmuneRACE study (first 160 participants) plus 1,254 subjects from 6 global collaborators. The sample metadata nearly always contained a de-identified subject ID, COVID-19 status, age in years and sex. HLA class I and class II types, where available, came from metadata supplied by the sample provider rather than from assay-based typing.

Comment on this clone: The antigen it recognizes is unknown. Nothing much larger sits one base from this clone, and base qualities are not available.

What the study reported, not specific to this receptor: Clinical and demographic metadata were provided uncurated, with the amount varying by source and participant.

The germline V gene encodes CDR1 MNHEY and CDR2 SMNVEV (reference sequence). CDR3 length: 16 amino acids, cysteine to phenylalanine. The sequence is cut down to CDR3 DNA, 48 bases in frame from base 1. Between the V and J ends, shortened by 6 bases and 2 bases respectively, the junction contains 17 bases. Participants in the prospective study were aged about 18 to 95 years, lived in about two dozen United States geographic areas, and enrolled through a virtual design. In the prospective study, cohorts were assigned on the basis of participant-reported clinical history obtained from a screening survey and a study questionnaire. ImmuneRACE Cohort 3 recovered participants were defined by two consecutive negative NP/OP PCR tests, healthcare professional clearance, or symptom resolution. Each participant in the prospective study had whole blood, serum and a nasopharyngeal or oropharyngeal swab collected by mobile phlebotomists. Participants in the prospective study had the option to provide additional blood draws and questionnaires over a roughly two-month period. Blood samples from the prospective study were shipped frozen or at room temperature prior to DNA extraction.

The immunoSEQ Assay, a bias-controlled multiplex PCR, was used to amplify TCRbeta CDR3 regions from genomic DNA. Per the authors' processing: Within the assay, amplification of reference gene primers was used to estimate how many nucleated cells each sample contained. To quantify the absolute abundance of each unique TCRbeta CDR3 rearrangement, sequence reads were collapsed and filtered. For each sample, productive Simpson clonality was calculated as the square root of Simpson's diversity index across productive rearrangements. In its TCRdb copy, this immuneACCESS table keeps in-frame sequences only and misses some clones. Where compared with another copy, unresolved V genes explain less than half of these, and the others have no known cause. The V and J calls and clone size come from that table; D and trimming were worked out from the DNA. The table for this sample lists 300,000 to 400,000 clones; around nine tenths of them were counted only once. The ten most abundant clones make up around 4.8% of the sample.

The chain links TRBV27 with TRBJ2-1; TRBD2 could be the D gene, as 6 bases match. Sample: PBMCs or T cells enriched from blood (not recorded which). The clonotype was recovered from a man between 60 and 75 years old who had recovered from COVID-19. The CDR3 reads as follows: CASRAVREVPYNEQFF. The bases read TGTGCCAGCAGGGCCGTGAGGGAGGTGCCCTACAATGAGCAGTTCTTC.